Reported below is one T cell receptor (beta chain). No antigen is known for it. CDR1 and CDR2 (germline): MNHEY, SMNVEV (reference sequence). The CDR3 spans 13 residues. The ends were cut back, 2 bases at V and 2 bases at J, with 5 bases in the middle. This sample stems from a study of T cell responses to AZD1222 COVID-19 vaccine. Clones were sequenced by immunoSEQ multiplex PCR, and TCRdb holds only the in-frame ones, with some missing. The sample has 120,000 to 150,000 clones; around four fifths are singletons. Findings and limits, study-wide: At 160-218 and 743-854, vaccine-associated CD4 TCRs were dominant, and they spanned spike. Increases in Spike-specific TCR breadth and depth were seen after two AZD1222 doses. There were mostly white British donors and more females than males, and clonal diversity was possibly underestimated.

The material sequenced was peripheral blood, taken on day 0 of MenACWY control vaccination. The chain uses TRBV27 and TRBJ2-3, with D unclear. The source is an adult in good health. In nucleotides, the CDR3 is TGTGCCAGCAGTTTAAGAAACACAGATACGCAGTATTTT. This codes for CASSLRNTDTQYF.